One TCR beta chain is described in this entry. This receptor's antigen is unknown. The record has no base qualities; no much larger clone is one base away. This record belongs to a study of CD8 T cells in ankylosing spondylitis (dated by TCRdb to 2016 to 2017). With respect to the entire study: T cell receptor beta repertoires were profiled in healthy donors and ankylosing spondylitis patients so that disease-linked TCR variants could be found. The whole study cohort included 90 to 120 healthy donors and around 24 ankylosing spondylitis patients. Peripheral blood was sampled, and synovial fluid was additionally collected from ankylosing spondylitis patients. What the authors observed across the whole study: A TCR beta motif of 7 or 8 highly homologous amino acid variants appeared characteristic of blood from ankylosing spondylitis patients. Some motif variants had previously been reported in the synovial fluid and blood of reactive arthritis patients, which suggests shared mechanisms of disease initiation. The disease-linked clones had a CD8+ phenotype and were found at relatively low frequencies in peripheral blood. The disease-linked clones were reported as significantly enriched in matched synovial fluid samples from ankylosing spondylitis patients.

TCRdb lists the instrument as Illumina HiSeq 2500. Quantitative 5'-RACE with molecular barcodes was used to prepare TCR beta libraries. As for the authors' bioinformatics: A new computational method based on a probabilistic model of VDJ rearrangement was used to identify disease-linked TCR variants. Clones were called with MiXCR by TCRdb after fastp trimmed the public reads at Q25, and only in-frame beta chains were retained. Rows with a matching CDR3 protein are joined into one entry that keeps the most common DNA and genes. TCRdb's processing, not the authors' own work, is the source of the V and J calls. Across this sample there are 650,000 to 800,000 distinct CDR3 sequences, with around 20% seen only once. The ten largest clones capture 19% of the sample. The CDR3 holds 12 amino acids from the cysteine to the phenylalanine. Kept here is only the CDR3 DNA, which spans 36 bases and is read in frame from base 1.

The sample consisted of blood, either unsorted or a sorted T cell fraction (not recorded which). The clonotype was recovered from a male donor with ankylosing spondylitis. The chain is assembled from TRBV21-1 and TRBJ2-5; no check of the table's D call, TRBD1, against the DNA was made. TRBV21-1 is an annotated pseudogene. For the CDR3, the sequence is CASSFRGGTQYF. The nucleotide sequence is TGTGCCAGCAGCTTCCGAGGGGGGACCCAGTACTTC.